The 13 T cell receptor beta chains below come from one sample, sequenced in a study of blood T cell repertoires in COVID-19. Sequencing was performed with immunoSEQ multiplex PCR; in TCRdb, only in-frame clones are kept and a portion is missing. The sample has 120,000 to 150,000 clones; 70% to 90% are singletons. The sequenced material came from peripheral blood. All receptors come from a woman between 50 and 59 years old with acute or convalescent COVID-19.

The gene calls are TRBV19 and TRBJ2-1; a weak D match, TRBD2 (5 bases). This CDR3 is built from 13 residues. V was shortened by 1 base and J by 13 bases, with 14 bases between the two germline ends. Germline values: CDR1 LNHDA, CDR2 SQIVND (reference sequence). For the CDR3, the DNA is TGTGCCAGTAGTATAGGGATTAGCGTGCTTCAGTTCTTC. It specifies CASSIGISVLQFF.

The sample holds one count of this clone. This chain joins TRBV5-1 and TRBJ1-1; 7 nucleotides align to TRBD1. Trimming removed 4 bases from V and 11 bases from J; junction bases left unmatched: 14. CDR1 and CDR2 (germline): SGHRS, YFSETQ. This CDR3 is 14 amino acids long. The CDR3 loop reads CASSIGTAYPDAFF. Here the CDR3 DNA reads TGCGCCAGCAGCATAGGGACAGCCTACCCGGATGCTTTCTTT.

DNA of the CDR3: TGTGCCAGCAGCCCGAGGACAGGGCGGGGTAGGGGCTACACCTTC. It encodes CASSPRTGRGRGYTF. The chain carries TRBV3-1 (or the pseudogene TRBV3-2) and TRBJ1-2; 8 bases map to TRBD1. From germline, CDR1 is LGHDT and CDR2 YNNKEL (reference sequence). V shed 4 bases and J 8 bases; nucleotides not matched to a gene: 12. There are 15 residues in the CDR3.

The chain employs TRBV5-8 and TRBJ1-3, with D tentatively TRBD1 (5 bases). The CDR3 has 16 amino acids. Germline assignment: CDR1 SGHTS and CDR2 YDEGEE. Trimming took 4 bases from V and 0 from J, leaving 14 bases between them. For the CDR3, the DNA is TGTGCCAGCAGCCAGAGAGACAGCAGCTCTGGAAACACCATATATTTT. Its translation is CASSQRDSSSGNTIYF.

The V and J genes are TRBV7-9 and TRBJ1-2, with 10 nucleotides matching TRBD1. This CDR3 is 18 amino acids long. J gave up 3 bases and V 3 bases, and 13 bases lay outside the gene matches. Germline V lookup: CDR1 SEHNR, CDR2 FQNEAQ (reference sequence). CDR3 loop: CASSLYGRAGTGDYGYTF. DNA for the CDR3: TGTGCCAGCAGCTTGTATGGCCGCGCCGGGACAGGGGACTATGGCTACACCTTC.

The DNA for the CDR3 is TGTGCCAGCAGCTTTCAATCTGGAAACACCATATATTTT. Protein sequence: CASSFQSGNTIYF. V is TRBV7-2 and J is TRBJ1-3, with no clear D. V was cut by 3 bases and J by 1 base, with 4 bases left in between. CDR1 is SGHTA, CDR2 FQGNSA, per germline. The length of the CDR3 is 13 residues.

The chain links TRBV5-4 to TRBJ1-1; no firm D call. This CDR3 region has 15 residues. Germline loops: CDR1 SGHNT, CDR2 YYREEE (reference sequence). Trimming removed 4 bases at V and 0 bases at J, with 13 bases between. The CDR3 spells CASSPPGPMNTEAFF. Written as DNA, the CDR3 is TGTGCCAGCAGCCCCCCTGGGCCCATGAACACTGAAGCTTTCTTT. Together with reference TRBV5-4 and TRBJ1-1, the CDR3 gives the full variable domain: ETGVTQSPTHLIKTRGQQVTLRCSSQSGHNTVSWYQQALGQGPQFIFQYYREEENGRGNFPPRFSGLQFPNYSSELNVNALELDDSALYLCASSPPGPMNTEAFFGQGTRLTVV.

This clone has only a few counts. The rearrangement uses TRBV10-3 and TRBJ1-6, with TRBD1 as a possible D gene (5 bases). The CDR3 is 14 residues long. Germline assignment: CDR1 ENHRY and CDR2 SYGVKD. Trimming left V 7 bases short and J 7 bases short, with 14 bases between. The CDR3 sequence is CAIKHWQGNSPLHF. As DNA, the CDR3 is TGTGCCATCAAACATTGGCAGGGAAATTCACCCCTCCACTTT.

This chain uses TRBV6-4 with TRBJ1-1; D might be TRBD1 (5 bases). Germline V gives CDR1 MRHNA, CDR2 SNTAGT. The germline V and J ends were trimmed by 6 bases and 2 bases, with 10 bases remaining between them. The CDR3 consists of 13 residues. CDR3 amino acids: CASRRDSNTEAFF. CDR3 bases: TGTGCCAGCAGACGCGACAGTAACACTGAAGCTTTCTTT.

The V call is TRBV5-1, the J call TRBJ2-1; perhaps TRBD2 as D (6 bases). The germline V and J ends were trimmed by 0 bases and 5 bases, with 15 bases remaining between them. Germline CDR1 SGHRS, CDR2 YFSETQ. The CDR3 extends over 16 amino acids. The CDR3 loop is CASSLAFSQRDNEQFF. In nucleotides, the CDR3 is TGCGCCAGCAGCTTGGCCTTCTCGCAGCGGGACAATGAGCAGTTCTTC.

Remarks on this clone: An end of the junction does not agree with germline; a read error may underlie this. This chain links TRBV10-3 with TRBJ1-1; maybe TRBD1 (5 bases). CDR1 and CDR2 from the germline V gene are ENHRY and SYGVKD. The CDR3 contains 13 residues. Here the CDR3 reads CAISDQADARVLF. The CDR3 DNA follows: TGTGCCATCAGTGACCAGGCAGACGCCAGGGTCCTCTTT.

CDR3 in amino acids: CASSPDRLLGGTEAFF. In DNA, the CDR3 is TGTGCCAGCAGCCCCGATCGTTTGCTCGGTGGCACTGAAGCTTTCTTT. This chain connects TRBV25-1 to TRBJ1-1; D remains unclear. Per the germline V gene, CDR1 is MGHDK and CDR2 is SYGVNS. The CDR3 runs 16 residues. V dropped 6 bases and J dropped 4 bases, with 21 bases sitting between them.

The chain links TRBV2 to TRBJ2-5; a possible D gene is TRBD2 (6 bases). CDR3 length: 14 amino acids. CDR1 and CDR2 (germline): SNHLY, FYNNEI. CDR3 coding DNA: TGTGTCATCCACCCGATTGGGGGAGGAGAGACCCAGTACTTC. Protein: CVIHPIGGGETQYF.